These 20 T cell receptor beta chains originate from one sample sequenced in a study of T cell changes during pregnancy in multiple sclerosis. Here immunoSEQ multiplex PCR was the method, and the copy in TCRdb shows in-frame clones only, minus some. Among about 88,000 clones listed, around 90% were seen once. The sample here was peripheral blood, taken in the first trimester of pregnancy. The receptors come from a female donor with multiple sclerosis, enrolled in a pregnancy study.

The gene calls are TRBV6-1 and TRBJ1-1, with D possibly being TRBD1 (6 bases). Trimming pared 7 bases from V and 1 base from J, leaving 13 bases between. The germline gives CDR1 MNHNS, CDR2 SASEGT. This CDR3 region has 14 residues. The CDR3 nucleotides read TGTGCCAGCACCTCTTTACAGGGGAACACTGAAGCTTTCTTT. Its translation is CASTSLQGNTEAFF.

V is TRBV19 and J is TRBJ2-1, with a possible D match to TRBD2 (6 bases). V dropped 10 bases and J dropped 8 bases, with 21 bases sitting between them. This CDR3 has 14 residues. Per germline, CDR1 LNHDA and CDR2 SQIVND (reference sequence). CDR3 residues: CATTAGVSIDEQFF. For the CDR3, the DNA is TGTGCCACAACAGCGGGCGTATCTATAGATGAGCAGTTCTTC. The variable domain in full, with the rest retrieved from reference TRBV19 and TRBJ2-1, is DGGITQSPKYLFRKEGQNVTLSCEQNLNHDAMYWYRQDPGQGLRLIYYSQIVNDFQKGDIAEGYSVSREKKESFPLTVTSAQKNPTAFYLCATTAGVSIDEQFFGPGTRLTVL.

This clone has more than one count but fewer than ten. J is TRBJ2-7 and V is TRBV9; 11 bases match TRBD1. Trimming took 0 bases from V and 5 from J; bases not matched to a gene: 4. The CDR3 runs to 15 residues. Germline CDR1 and CDR2: SGDLS and YYNGEE. The chain's CDR3 is CASSVEGQGDDEQYF. CDR3 in DNA: TGTGCCAGCAGCGTAGAGGGACAGGGGGACGACGAGCAGTACTTC.

This chain uses TRBV19 with TRBJ2-7; 10 bases are a match to TRBD2. This CDR3 spans 14 amino acids. Germline values: CDR1 LNHDA, CDR2 SQIVND (reference sequence). The V and J ends lost 5 bases and 12 bases, in that order; junction bases with no gene match: 13. CDR3 DNA sequence: TGTGCCAGTAGTCCCCGGACTAGCGGCGGTGTGAGGTACTTC. This gives the protein CASSPRTSGGVRYF.

The V gene is TRBV2, the J gene TRBJ1-5; D possibly corresponds to TRBD1 (5 bases). This CDR3 has 16 residues. Germline V gives CDR1 SNHLY, CDR2 FYNNEI. The V end lost 7 bases, the J end lost 2 bases, and 18 bases lay between the germline ends. The CDR3: CASISRAGSGNQPQHF. DNA of the CDR3: TGTGCCAGCATATCCAGGGCGGGATCGGGCAATCAGCCCCAGCATTTT.

This rearrangement joins TRBV18 to TRBJ2-2; the match to TRBD1 covers 10 bases. The CDR3 length is 14 residues. Germline assignment: CDR1 KGHSH and CDR2 LQKENI. With V trimmed by 6 bases and J by 5 bases, 3 bases remained unmatched. The DNA of the CDR3 is TGTGCCAGCTCGCCGGGACAGGGGACCGGGGAGCTGTTTTTT. Amino acids: CASSPGQGTGELFF.

This chain uses TRBV6-6 with TRBJ1-1; no reliable D call. Germline V gene sequence: CDR1 MNHNY, CDR2 SVGAGI (reference sequence). The CDR3 has 13 residues. V was clipped by 4 bases and J by 0 bases, with 6 bases between them. The CDR3 nucleotides read TGTGCCAGCAGTTCCCACATGAACACTGAAGCTTTCTTT. It encodes CASSSHMNTEAFF.

The rearrangement links TRBV5-1 to TRBJ1-2; unclear D gene. Trimming removed 0 bases at V and 6 bases at J, with 12 bases between. Germline V CDR1 and CDR2: SGHRS, YFSETQ. The CDR3 is 14 residues long. The CDR3: CASSLATQVDGYTF. The CDR3 DNA sequence: TGCGCCAGCAGCTTGGCTACTCAAGTGGATGGCTACACCTTC.

The count of this clone is one. V and J are TRBV30 and TRBJ1-5; D is uncertain. Germline V gene sequence: CDR1 GTSNPN, CDR2 SVGIG (reference sequence). This CDR3 is built from 12 residues. V dropped 0 bases and J dropped 9 bases, with 9 bases sitting between them. The DNA of the CDR3 is TGTGCCTGGAGTGTAGGCGCGGGGCCCCAGCATTTT. Translating it yields CAWSVGAGPQHF.

V and J are TRBV9 and TRBJ1-1; possibly TRBD1 for D (5 bases). Per the germline V gene, CDR1 is SGDLS and CDR2 is YYNGEE. The CDR3 totals 16 residues. Between the trimmed V and J ends, which lost 6 bases and 0 bases, there was a span of 18 bases. CDR3 nucleotide sequence: TGTGCCAGCAACAATAACCGGGACTTGGTGAACACTGAAGCTTTCTTT. Its translation is CASNNNRDLVNTEAFF.

V usage is TRBV9 and J usage is TRBJ1-1; 7 nucleotides match TRBD1. V lost 1 base, J lost 7 bases, and 7 bases stayed unmatched. Germline V gene lookup returns CDR1 SGDLS and CDR2 YYNGEE. The CDR3 covers 14 residues. CDR3 in amino acids: CASSVLTGADEAFF. Written as DNA, the CDR3 is TGTGCCAGCAGCGTACTCACAGGGGCGGATGAAGCTTTCTTT.

CDR3 in amino acids: CASTKSGEAHMNTEAFF. The CDR3 DNA sequence: TGTGCCAGCACCAAATCGGGGGAGGCCCATATGAACACTGAAGCTTTCTTT. This chain joins TRBV21-1 and TRBJ1-1. TRBV21-1 is shown as a pseudogene. The CDR3 has 17 residues.

V is TRBV2 and J is TRBJ2-7; TRBD1 agrees at 7 bases. CDR3 length: 13 residues. Germline V CDR1 and CDR2: SNHLY, FYNNEI. The V segment lost 5 bases and the J segment 3 bases; nucleotides outside the gene matches: 4. The chain's CDR3 is CASSSNRGYEQYF. The CDR3 region has the DNA TGTGCCAGCAGTTCTAACAGGGGCTACGAGCAGTACTTC.

This chain connects TRBV6-6 to TRBJ1-4; 7 bases fit TRBD1. Germline V gene data show CDR1 as MNHNY and CDR2 as SVGAGI (reference sequence). The CDR3 totals 14 residues. V was pared by 3 bases and J by 7 bases, with 5 bases of the junction left unmatched. The CDR3 here is CASSYSQGGEKLFF. CDR3 nucleotides: TGTGCCAGCAGTTATTCTCAGGGGGGTGAAAAACTGTTTTTT.

This sequence joins TRBV9 and TRBJ2-1; tentatively, D is TRBD2 (5 bases). In germline, CDR1 is SGDLS, CDR2 YYNGEE. CDR3 size: 18 residues. The germline V and J ends were trimmed by 3 bases and 7 bases, with 26 bases remaining between them. CDR3 amino acids: CASSESGLAGPRRNEQFF. In DNA form, the CDR3 reads TGTGCCAGCAGCGAGTCGGGCTTGGCGGGCCCCCGGAGGAATGAGCAGTTCTTC.

V usage is TRBV9 and J usage is TRBJ2-3; D is unclear. The CDR3 spans 14 residues. Germline V lookup: CDR1 SGDLS, CDR2 YYNGEE. Trimming left V 2 bases short and J 4 bases short, with 11 bases between. CDR3 bases: TGTGCCAGCAGCGTGGAGACTCGGCCAGATACGCAGTATTTT. This encodes CASSVETRPDTQYF. The variable domain in full, completed from reference TRBV9 and TRBJ2-3, reads DSGVTQTPKHLITATGQRVTLRCSPRSGDLSVYWYQQSLDQGLQFLIQYYNGEERAKGNILERFSAQQFPDLHSELNLSSLELGDSALYFCASSVETRPDTQYFGPGTRLTVL.

The V call is TRBV27, the J call TRBJ2-1, with 7 bases fitting TRBD2. The ends lost 6 bases at V and 0 bases at J; junction bases unmatched: 5. This CDR3 is built from 15 residues. Germline CDR1 is MNHEY and CDR2 is SMNVEV (reference sequence). The CDR3: CASRSGESSYNEQFF. The CDR3 DNA is TGTGCCAGCAGGAGCGGGGAGAGCTCCTACAATGAGCAGTTCTTC.

The V and J genes are TRBV7-9 and TRBJ2-7, with D possibly matching TRBD2 (5 bases). This CDR3 contains 14 residues. Germline CDR1 and CDR2: SEHNR and FQNEAQ (reference sequence). The V and J ends lost 3 bases and 3 bases respectively, with 12 bases between them. CDR3 nucleotides: TGTGCCAGCAGCTTTGATCCGGACTTCTACGAGCAGTACTTC. Protein: CASSFDPDFYEQYF. Variable domain in full (rest from reference TRBV7-9 and TRBJ2-7): DTGVSQNPRHKITKRGQNVTFRCDPISEHNRLYWYRQTLGQGPEFLTYFQNEAQLEKSRLLSDRFSAERPKGSFSTLEIQRTEQGDSAMYLCASSFDPDFYEQYFGPGTRLTVT.

This rearrangement joins TRBV7-9 to TRBJ1-1; 7 nucleotides agree with TRBD1. The CDR3 consists of 13 residues. The J segment lost 2 bases and the V segment lost 7 bases, leaving 4 bases of the junction unmatched. The germline CDR1 and CDR2 sequences are SEHNR and FQNEAQ (reference sequence). The chain's CDR3 is CASKRGGNTEAFF. In nucleotides, the CDR3 is TGTGCCAGCAAACGAGGGGGCAACACTGAAGCTTTCTTT.

The chain combines TRBV29-1 with TRBJ1-4, with 7 bases fitting TRBD1. The CDR3 is made up of 12 amino acids. Germline assignment: CDR1 SQVTM and CDR2 ANQGSEA. The junction had 3 bases not matched to a gene; V was cut back by 7 bases and J by 4 bases. The CDR3 is CSAGTVNEKLFF. The CDR3 DNA is TGCAGCGCTGGGACAGTTAATGAAAAACTGTTTTTT.